The 4 T cell receptor beta chains below come from one sample, sequenced in a study of shared clonotypes between healthy human individuals. Data came from immunoSEQ multiplex PCR; TCRdb stores just in-frame clones and leaves some out. The sample lists approximately 2,300,000 clones, around 92% occurring once. Material: naive CD4+ T cells from PBMCs. Subset meaning: CD45RA+ positively selected. The receptor source for this set is a man younger than 30 in good health. Some clones in this sample may be carry-over from other donors' samples.

The gene calls are TRBV28 and TRBJ2-7, with D perhaps being TRBD1 or TRBD2 (5 bases each). Per germline, CDR1 MDHEN and CDR2 SYDVKM. The CDR3 is made up of 15 amino acids. The V gene lost 5 bases and the J gene lost 2 bases, with 16 bases spanning the gap. The CDR3 sequence is CASSEARGRAYEQYF. The DNA for the CDR3 is TGTGCCAGCAGTGAGGCTCGGGGCAGAGCCTACGAGCAGTACTTC.

The V and J genes are TRBV7-3 and TRBJ2-2; TRBD2 agrees at 7 bases. V gave up 1 base and J gave up 8 bases; unmatched junction bases: 13. This CDR3 is built from 17 residues. Germline values: CDR1 SGHTA, CDR2 FQGTGA. The CDR3 protein is CASSLIPMGTIVGELFF. The CDR3 DNA reads as TGTGCCAGCAGCTTAATTCCCATGGGGACTATAGTGGGGGAGCTGTTTTTT. Full variable domain (remainder filled in from reference TRBV7-3 and TRBJ2-2): GAGVSQTPSNKVTEKGKYVELRCDPISGHTALYWYRQSLGQGPEFLIYFQGTGAADDSGLPNDRFFAVRPEGSVSTLKIQRTERGDSAVYLCASSLIPMGTIVGELFFGEGSRLTVL.

Turning to this clone: At the DNA level, this CDR3 is encoded by other sequences in the same sample as well. The chain is built from TRBV9 and TRBJ2-7; TRBD2 matches 11 bases. Germline CDR1 and CDR2: SGDLS and YYNGEE. J lost 3 bases, V lost 2 bases, and 4 bases had no gene match. The CDR3 is made up of 15 amino acids. The CDR3 DNA follows: TGTGCCAGCAGCGTGGGACTAGCGGCAAACTACGAGCAGTACTTC. Its protein is CASSVGLAANYEQYF.

The gene calls are TRBV2 and TRBJ1-4; no reliable D call. The germline CDR1 and CDR2 sequences are SNHLY and FYNNEI. CDR3 length: 12 residues. V lost 7 bases and J lost 12, with 15 bases in between. DNA of the CDR3: TGTGCCAGCACGTATTTGCTCGGGGAACTGTTTTTT. This encodes CASTYLLGELFF.